The 8 T cell receptor beta chains given below trace back to one sample, sequenced in a study of T cell clones after liver transplantation (dated by TCRdb to the late 2010s). The library was obtained by the immunoSEQ multiplex PCR assay. The source is immuneACCESS, and TCRdb retained only in-frame sequences with V and J called. Part of the clones is not carried over; for the studies checked, unresolved V genes explain less than half of this, and the remainder is unexplained. The sample includes 99,000 or so clones, with about 81% observed a single time. Just under 1% of the sample belongs to the ten largest clones. The time point label for this specimen denotes: pre-transplant. Sequenced here: CD4+ T cells from blood, sampled before liver transplant. These receptors were taken from a human donor who received a liver transplant.

The rearrangement links TRBV6-6 to TRBJ2-3; no firm D call. This CDR3 is built from 14 residues. Per the germline V gene, CDR1 is MNHNY and CDR2 is SVGAGI (reference sequence). V was clipped by 6 bases and J by 6 bases, with 16 bases between them. The CDR3 reads CASSFTTRADTQYF. DNA for the CDR3: TGTGCCAGCAGCTTTACAACTCGGGCGGATACGCAGTATTTT.

The chain carries TRBV4-1 and TRBJ2-7; 7 positions agree with TRBD1. From germline, CDR1 is MGHRA and CDR2 YSYEKL. V lost 1 base and J lost 2; bases outside the gene matches: 5. The CDR3 has 15 residues. CDR3 sequence: CASSQVSGQTYEQYF. The CDR3 DNA reads TGCGCCAGCAGCCAAGTTTCGGGACAGACCTACGAGCAGTACTTC.

The chain links TRBV7-6 to TRBJ1-1; D is unresolved. This CDR3 is 14 amino acids long. Germline CDR1 SGHVS, CDR2 FNYEAQ. Trimming stripped 5 bases from V and 1 base from J, with 11 bases between. Here the CDR3 reads CASSPGRGNTEAFF. The CDR3 coding sequence is TGTGCCAGCAGCCCTGGGCGAGGGAACACTGAAGCTTTCTTT.

Here the CDR3 DNA reads TGTGCCAGCAGCCCGGGGTTCGAGCGGTGGGAAGAGACCCAGTACTTC. Residues: CASSPGFERWEETQYF. This chain joins TRBV7-2 and TRBJ2-5; D might be TRBD2 (5 bases). The germline CDR1 and CDR2 sequences are SGHTA and FQGNSA. The CDR3 has 16 amino acids. With 5 bases removed from V and 3 bases from J, the gap between germline ends came to 19 bases.

The gene calls are TRBV30 and TRBJ2-1; TRBD1 agrees at 9 bases. The CDR3 consists of 13 residues. V trimming: 5 bases; J trimming: 5 bases; junction bases outside the gene matches: 4. The germline gives CDR1 GTSNPN, CDR2 SVGIG (reference sequence). The DNA of the CDR3 is TGTGCCTGGGGGACAGGGATTAACAATGAGCAGTTCTTC. Protein: CAWGTGINNEQFF.

The sample holds a few counts of this clone. The rearrangement uses TRBV9 and TRBJ2-1; D is ambiguous. The CDR3 contains 13 residues. Trimming stripped 2 bases from V and 5 bases from J, with 8 bases between. Germline V gene lookup returns CDR1 SGDLS and CDR2 YYNGEE. The CDR3 sequence: CASSVTVNNEQFF. DNA of the CDR3: TGTGCCAGCAGCGTCACAGTCAACAATGAGCAGTTCTTC. Combining the CDR3 with reference TRBV9 and TRBJ2-1 gives the whole variable domain DSGVTQTPKHLITATGQRVTLRCSPRSGDLSVYWYQQSLDQGLQFLIQYYNGEERAKGNILERFSAQQFPDLHSELNLSSLELGDSALYFCASSVTVNNEQFFGPGTRLTVL.

This clone has more than one count but fewer than ten. V usage is TRBV30 and J usage is TRBJ2-6; no definite D call. The V gene's germline CDR1 is GTSNPN and CDR2 SVGIG (reference sequence). This CDR3 comprises 13 residues. V was cut by 1 base and J by 5 bases, with 6 bases left in between. The CDR3 nucleotides are TGTGCCTGGAGTGCGGGCTGGGCCAACGTCCTGACTTTC. Its protein product is CAWSAGWANVLTF.

This clone was detected only once. V is TRBV29-1 and J is TRBJ2-1; 7 bases map to TRBD2. Germline assignment: CDR1 SQVTM and CDR2 ANQGSEA. This CDR3 region has 16 residues. V lost 6 bases, J lost 2 bases, and 13 bases stayed unmatched. CDR3 amino acids: CSVIVGRGVPYNEQFF. As DNA, the CDR3 is TGCAGCGTCATAGTTGGCCGGGGGGTCCCCTACAATGAGCAGTTCTTC.